Shown below are 17 T cell receptor beta chains from a single sample sequenced in a study of CD8 T cells in ankylosing spondylitis. In TCRdb, the 5' RACE reads were re-called with MiXCR into one record per CDR3 protein. Of around 210,000 distinct CDR3 sequences listed, approximately 7.6% are singletons. Material: blood, either unsorted or a sorted T cell fraction (not recorded which). The receptor source for this set is a female donor with ankylosing spondylitis or in good health (not recorded which).

This clonotype was counted a few times. The chain recombines TRBV7-9 with TRBJ2-1, with D unclear. V shed 2 bases and J shed 9 bases, with 17 bases lying between them. The V gene's germline CDR1 is SEHNR and CDR2 FQNEAQ (reference sequence). This CDR3 has 15 residues. CDR3 sequence reads: CASSLYEIPRGEQFF. DNA for the CDR3: TGTGCCAGCAGCTTATACGAGATCCCCCGCGGTGAGCAGTTCTTC.

This clonotype was recorded many times. This chain joins TRBV5-5 and TRBJ2-7, with 11 bases aligning to TRBD2. Per germline, CDR1 SGHKS and CDR2 YYEKEE (reference sequence). The CDR3 runs to 16 residues. V shed 0 bases, J shed 1 base, and the junction held 3 bases outside the gene matches. The CDR3 bases are TGTGCCAGCAGCTTGGCCCTAGCGGGAGGTTCCTACGAGCAGTACTTC. It codes for CASSLALAGGSYEQYF. Drawing the rest from reference TRBV5-5 and TRBJ2-7, the complete variable domain is DAGVTQSPTHLIKTRGQQVTLRCSPISGHKSVSWYQQVLGQGPQFIFQYYEKEERGRGNFPDRFSARQFPNYSSELNVNALLLGDSALYLCASSLALAGGSYEQYFGPGTRLTVT.

Concerning this clonotype itself: This could be a read error, since a much larger clone is one nucleotide away. The chain has TRBV13 and TRBJ2-7; D remains ambiguous. The CDR3 consists of 14 residues. V was trimmed by 5 bases and J by 0 bases, leaving 11 bases between them. Germline V gene sequence: CDR1 PRHDT, CDR2 FYEKMQ (reference sequence). The CDR3 protein is CASSPARFSYEQYF. CDR3 in DNA: TGTGCCAGCAGCCCGGCGAGATTCTCCTACGAGCAGTACTTC.

The CDR3 nucleotides are TGTGCCAGCAGCTCGGGGGGGAGCGCCAGCTCCTACAATGAGCAGTTCTTC. Translated, it gives CASSSGGSASSYNEQFF. The genes are TRBV7-9 and TRBJ2-1; 8 bases are shared with TRBD2. The V gene end was trimmed by 4 bases and the J gene end by 0 bases; junction bases not matched to a gene: 8. The length of the CDR3 is 17 residues. CDR1 is SEHNR and CDR2 is FQNEAQ in the germline V gene (reference sequence).

This clonotype occurred many times. The rearrangement joins TRBV5-4 to TRBJ2-7, with D perhaps given as TRBD1 or TRBD2 (6 bases each). The CDR3 consists of 15 residues. V gave up 2 bases and J gave up 0 bases, with 12 bases separating them. CDR1 is SGHNT, CDR2 YYREEE, per germline (reference sequence). The CDR3 nucleotides are TGTGCCAGCAGCTTTGGCAGGGGAGGCTCCTACGAGCAGTACTTC. It is translated as CASSFGRGGSYEQYF.

This clonotype came up many times. The chain combines TRBV12-3 or TRBV12-4 with TRBJ1-2; 8 nucleotides agree with TRBD1. This CDR3 comprises 13 residues. Unmatched junction bases numbered 8, after V lost 6 bases and J lost 8 bases. CDR3 sequence: CASSPGPGGGYTF. Written as DNA, the CDR3 is TGTGCCAGCAGCCCCGGGCCAGGGGGCGGCTACACCTTC.

This clonotype was detected ten times or more. This rearrangement joins TRBV5-1 to TRBJ2-7; 8 positions match TRBD1. Germline V lookup: CDR1 SGHRS, CDR2 YFSETQ. V shed 0 bases, J shed 2 bases, and the junction held 7 bases outside the gene matches. This CDR3 comprises 16 residues. CDR3 sequence (DNA): TGCGCCAGCAGCTTGGGGCTTACAGGGGGGACCTACGAGCAGTACTTC. The encoded protein is CASSLGLTGGTYEQYF.

The sample holds a few counts of this clonotype. The chain is built from TRBV27 and TRBJ2-2; 10 nucleotides align to TRBD2. Germline values: CDR1 MNHEY, CDR2 SMNVEV (reference sequence). V lost 4 bases to trimming and J lost 1 base; unmatched junction nucleotides: 6. This CDR3 has 17 residues. The CDR3 coding sequence is TGTGCCAGCAGTTCCGAAAGGACTAGCGGGAACACCGGGGAGCTGTTTTTT. It is translated as CASSSERTSGNTGELFF.

This clonotype was counted ten times or more. The V call is TRBV19, the J call TRBJ1-2; tentative D call: TRBD1 (5 bases). CDR1 and CDR2 from the germline V gene are LNHDA and SQIVND (reference sequence). V lost 3 bases, J lost 8 bases, and 13 bases lay in between. The CDR3 extends over 13 amino acids. The CDR3 region is CASSIAGAQGYTF. CDR3 nucleotide sequence: TGTGCCAGTAGTATTGCTGGGGCACAAGGCTACACCTTC.

This clonotype was found many times. This chain connects TRBV20-1 to TRBJ2-3; 10 nucleotides line up with TRBD2. CDR1 is DFQATT, CDR2 SNEGSKA, per germline (reference sequence). Trimming cost V 4 bases and J 1 base; bases outside gene matches: 5. The CDR3 has 15 amino acids. DNA for the CDR3: TGCAGTGCTAATCTAGCGGGAGTCGGCACAGATACGCAGTATTTT. This gives the protein CSANLAGVGTDTQYF.

This clonotype was observed at least ten times. This chain uses TRBV7-6 with TRBJ1-6; unclear D gene. The CDR3 length is 15 residues. The V gene's germline CDR1 is SGHVS and CDR2 FNYEAQ. Trimming shortened V by 0 bases and J by 0 bases, and 3 bases separated the two germline ends. Here the CDR3 reads CASSLASSYNSPLHF. CDR3 nucleotide sequence: TGTGCCAGCAGCTTAGCGAGCTCCTATAATTCACCCCTCCACTTT.

The chain couples TRBV2 to TRBJ1-2; tentative D call: TRBD1 (6 bases). CDR3 size: 15 residues. The germline CDR1 and CDR2 sequences are SNHLY and FYNNEI. Deletions cut 4 bases from V and 8 bases from J, with 20 bases between. The CDR3 here is CASSVGGATIVGYTF. In DNA form, the CDR3 reads TGTGCCAGCAGTGTAGGGGGAGCCACCATCGTCGGCTACACCTTC.

This clonotype appeared many times. This rearrangement joins TRBV6-1 to TRBJ2-1; D is ambiguous. V lost 7 bases and J lost 7, with 14 bases in between. Germline values: CDR1 MNHNS, CDR2 SASEGT. The CDR3 is 13 residues long. This CDR3 is CASKLSHGNEQFF. The DNA for the CDR3 is TGTGCCAGCAAACTCTCCCACGGTAATGAGCAGTTCTTC.

This clonotype was recorded at least ten times. The CDR3 region is CSAFPSGISSNEQFF. CDR3 coding DNA: TGCAGTGCTTTCCCGTCGGGCATCTCTAGCAATGAGCAGTTCTTC. The rearrangement uses TRBV20-1 and TRBJ2-1; no clear D. CDR1 is DFQATT, CDR2 SNEGSKA, per germline (reference sequence). The CDR3 loop spans 15 amino acids. With 5 bases removed from V and 6 bases from J, the gap between germline ends came to 20 bases.

This clonotype occurred many times. The J gene is TRBJ2-2, the V gene TRBV20-1; unclear D gene. Germline lookup yields CDR1 DFQATT and CDR2 SNEGSKA (reference sequence). Trimming pared 2 bases from V and 6 bases from J, leaving 10 bases between. The CDR3 covers 13 residues. As DNA, the CDR3 is TGCAGTGCTAGACCATCTAGGTCCGGGGAGCTGTTTTTT. Its protein product is CSARPSRSGELFF.

This clonotype was picked up many times. A junction end diverges from the germline sequence, so it may reflect a read error. The rearrangement links TRBV7-2 to TRBJ2-1; 12 bases fit TRBD2. This CDR3 is 15 amino acids long. Per germline, CDR1 SGHTA and CDR2 FQGNSA. Here the CDR3 reads CASSLRLAGGNEQFF. CDR3 nucleotide sequence: TGCGCCAGCAGCTTGAGGCTAGCGGGAGGGAATGAGCAGTTCTTC.

At least ten counts were recorded for this clonotype. The chain has TRBV29-1 and TRBJ2-7; TRBD1 aligns across 7 bases. V was clipped by 6 bases and J by 5 bases; unmatched bases: 7. The CDR3 has 12 residues. Germline CDR1 SQVTM, CDR2 ANQGSEA. The CDR3 sequence is CSVDTGAHEQYF. CDR3 nucleotides: TGCAGCGTCGACACAGGGGCCCACGAGCAGTACTTC.